This TCR beta chain was identified in a study of shared clonotypes between healthy human individuals (dated by TCRdb to the early 2020s). The study in broad terms: The cohort comprised a couple of women and three men aged 18 to 49 years. Per donor, three plates each were used for CD4 naive and CD4 memory, two for CD8 naive, and one for CD8 memory. The study deeply sequenced blood TCR repertoires of five healthy adults to estimate repertoire size and the extent of clonotype sharing between individuals. Different laboratories and diverse techniques were used to prepare libraries and sequence TCR repertoires, to increase sequencing depth and limit assay-specific biases. Each donor's leukapheresis produced roughly between about 0.85 and 10 billion PBMCs. Study-wide findings and limitations: Naive subsets generally had larger estimated clonotype richness than memory subsets. Compared with non-shared clonotypes, the clonotypes found in all four sorted-subset donors had higher generation probabilities. Pairwise subsampling indicated that sequencing depth was expected to affect the degree of clonotype sharing among donors. Even with the large sequencing depth, rarefaction of the sorted-subset datasets indicated that sequencing was incomplete. Sampling was restricted to blood, and TCR repertoires in tissues likely differ from the TCR repertoires found in blood. Because the study included only a small number of donors, the genetic and exposure-history diversity represented was limited. Across a handful of donors, about 4.5% of naive CD4, 3% to 4% of naive CD8, roughly 2.2% of memory CD4, and roughly 0.41% of memory CD8 clonotypes were shared.

Using the deep immunoSEQ assay, TCR CDR3 regions were amplified from genomic DNA by multiplex PCR. For each cell subset, the extracted genomic DNA was distributed evenly across all wells of several immunoSEQ 96-well plates, and each plate served as one replicate. For sorted subsets, each replicate PCR was loaded with around 220 ng genomic DNA, equivalent to 30,000 or so T cell genomes. Purified libraries were quantified with a Qubit 3.0 fluorometer, sized on a Bioanalyzer 2100, and re-quantified with the KAPA Library Quantification kit. A separate single-read 150-cycle Illumina NextSeq 550 flow cell was used to sequence each immunoSEQ 96-well plate. The original methods were these. Because only junctional sequences without quality scores were contained in the immunoSEQ output, filtering matching that applied to full-length reads could not be performed. To assign V/J genes and CDR3, sequences were annotated against IMGT germline references using PyIR, a Python wrapper for IgBLAST v1.9. Reads were filtered out if the reads had weak V/J assignments (E-value above 1e-6), no CDR3, stop codons, out-of-frame junctions, or ambiguous translated residues. A V3J clonotype was defined by an identical inferred V gene, J gene, and CDR3 amino acid sequence. Percentage overlap between repertoires was computed as shared unique clonotypes divided by the size of the smaller repertoire. Richness of each repertoire was evaluated using RTK rarefaction, the Chao1 estimator, and Recon v2.1 estimates of unobserved clonotypes. Generation probabilities were computed with OLGA for all TCRbeta clonotypes obtained by the gDNA method from several donors. In TCRdb, the immuneACCESS table is reduced to in-frame sequences with V and J assigned. These tables do not hold every clone; where another copy was compared, an unresolved V gene accounts for under half, and the others remain unexplained. That table supplies the V and J calls and clone size; D and trimming were determined from the DNA. The table for this sample lists about 2 million clones; roughly 94% of them were counted only once. The leading ten clones occupy roughly 0.13% of the sample.

Healthy HIV-negative adults with no recently reported acute infections or vaccinations were included as donors. All donors were Caucasian adults living in Nashville, Tennessee, USA. CD4+ T cells were enriched by magnetic negative selection; naive cells were then positively selected on CD45RA, and the negative fraction formed the memory subset. Blood was collected by leukapheresis, and PBMCs were isolated by Ficoll-Histopaque density gradient centrifugation and then cryopreserved in liquid nitrogen vapor phase. Analytical flow cytometry was used to check the purity and quantity of every magnetically sorted T cell population. Genomic DNA was isolated from each sorted fraction and quantified by UV absorbance on a Nanodrop 2000c. The cysteine opens and the phenylalanine closes a CDR3 of 14 amino acids. Only the CDR3 portion is preserved as DNA: 42 bases, with reading frame beginning at the first base. The germline V gene specifies SGHRS as CDR1 and YFSETQ as CDR2. V is pared back by 4 bases and J by 0 bases, with 11 bases lying between the germline termini.

Of note for this clone: Its antigen is still unknown. Per-nucleotide qualities are absent, and no much larger clonotype sits a single base away.

What was sequenced was naive CD4+ T cells sorted from blood. The cell subset or site label, as the study defines it: CD45RA+ positively selected. This receptor chain uses TRBV5-1 and TRBJ2-7; the D gene is possibly TRBD1 or TRBD2, each agreeing over 5 bases. The TCR sequence derives from a man in his late teens or twenties in good health. The CDR3 region reads CASSAEGSSYEQYF. Read as DNA, the sequence is TGCGCCAGCAGCGCCGAGGGGTCCTCCTACGAGCAGTACTTC.